The rows below give T cell receptor beta chains drawn from one sample of a study of cytomegalovirus exposure and HLA in healthy donors. Method: immunoSEQ multiplex PCR; TCRdb's copy keeps in-frame clones and lacks some. Altogether about 85,000 clones are present, around four fifths being singletons, with the ten largest covering roughly 2%. The sequencing sample was made of PBMCs. All receptors come from a boy younger than 18 in good health and CMV-seronegative. Each CDR3 is given without its conserved first and last residue.

CDR3 protein: ASSPWTGSGNTIY
V gene: TRBV6-1
J gene: TRBJ1-3

CDR3 protein: ASSLDRDRGREGEQF
V gene: TRBV11-3
J gene: TRBJ2-1

CDR3 protein: AWSVTRVFGTGDNSPLH
V gene: TRBV30
J gene: TRBJ1-6

CDR3 protein: ASSAGKSNSPLH
V gene: TRBV2
J gene: TRBJ1-6

CDR3 protein: ASSPIDRGAHSTDTQY
V gene: TRBV5-1
J gene: TRBJ2-3

CDR3 protein: ASSLQDTYEQY
V gene: TRBV7-6
J gene: TRBJ2-7

CDR3 protein: ASSLAGTTGNTIY
V gene: TRBV5-1
J gene: TRBJ1-3

CDR3 protein: ASSYRGGEQY
V gene: TRBV6-5
J gene: TRBJ2-7

CDR3 protein: ASSQAISGSSGANVLT
V gene: TRBV14
J gene: TRBJ2-6

CDR3 protein: ASSEGWPMIPEAF
V gene: TRBV2
J gene: TRBJ1-1

CDR3 protein: ASSVSEGHNEQY
V gene: TRBV9
J gene: TRBJ2-7

CDR3 protein: ASSLEGAVNNEQF
V gene: TRBV27
J gene: TRBJ2-1

CDR3 protein: ASSKETQY
V gene: TRBV7-8
J gene: TRBJ2-5

CDR3 protein: AISESGERDNYGYT
V gene: TRBV10-3
J gene: TRBJ1-2

CDR3 protein: ASSPQGERGYGSEQY
V gene: TRBV7-9
J gene: TRBJ2-7

CDR3 protein: ASSFRVNNEQF
V gene: TRBV7-2
J gene: TRBJ2-1

CDR3 protein: ASSSQRESVYEQY
V gene: TRBV7-3
J gene: TRBJ2-7

CDR3 protein: ASQLGGYT
V gene: TRBV21-1
J gene: TRBJ1-2

CDR3 protein: ASSVVYGDNEQF
V gene: TRBV9
J gene: TRBJ2-1

CDR3 protein: AWTDRLDTIY
V gene: TRBV30
J gene: TRBJ1-3

CDR3 protein: ASSVTSGSSQNIQY
V gene: TRBV2
J gene: TRBJ2-4

CDR3 protein: ASSPSSERGTEAF
V gene: TRBV4-3
J gene: TRBJ1-1

CDR3 protein: ASSTGQSNEKLF
V gene: TRBV5-1
J gene: TRBJ1-4